This T cell receptor beta chain came from a study of cytomegalovirus exposure and HLA in healthy donors. Primers: 60 Vbeta forward and 13 Jbeta reverse. Sequencing used immunoSEQ multiplex PCR; TCRdb keeps in-frame clones, though not all of them. The profile shows 100,000 to 150,000 clones, around 80% of them singletons. CDR1 and CDR2 (germline): MNHEY, SVGAGI. The germline V and J ends were trimmed by 8 bases and 5 bases, with 10 bases remaining between them. This CDR3 comprises 13 residues. Sequencing was carried out using PBMCs. This chain joins TRBV6-5 and TRBJ1-6; D uncertain. The receptor was isolated from a woman aged 18-30 years in good health and CMV-seronegative. CDR3 bases: TGTGCCAGCGGGAGATCTAATAATTCACCCCTCCACTTT. It codes for CASGRSNNSPLHF.